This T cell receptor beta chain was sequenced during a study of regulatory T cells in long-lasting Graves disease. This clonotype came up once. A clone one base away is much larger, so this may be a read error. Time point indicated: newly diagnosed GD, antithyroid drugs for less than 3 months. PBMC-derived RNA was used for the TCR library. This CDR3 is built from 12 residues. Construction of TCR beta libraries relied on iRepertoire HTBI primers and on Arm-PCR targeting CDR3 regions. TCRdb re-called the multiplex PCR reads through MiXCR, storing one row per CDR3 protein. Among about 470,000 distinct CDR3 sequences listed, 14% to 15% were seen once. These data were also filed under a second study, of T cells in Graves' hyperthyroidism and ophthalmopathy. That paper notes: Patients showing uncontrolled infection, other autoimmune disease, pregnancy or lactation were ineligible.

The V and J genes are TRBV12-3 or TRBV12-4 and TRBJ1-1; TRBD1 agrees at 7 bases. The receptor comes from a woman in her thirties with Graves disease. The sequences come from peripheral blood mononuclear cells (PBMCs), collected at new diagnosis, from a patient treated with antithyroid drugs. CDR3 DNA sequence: TGTGCCGTCGACAGGGAGAACATTGAAGCTTTCTTT. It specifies CAVDRENIEAFF.